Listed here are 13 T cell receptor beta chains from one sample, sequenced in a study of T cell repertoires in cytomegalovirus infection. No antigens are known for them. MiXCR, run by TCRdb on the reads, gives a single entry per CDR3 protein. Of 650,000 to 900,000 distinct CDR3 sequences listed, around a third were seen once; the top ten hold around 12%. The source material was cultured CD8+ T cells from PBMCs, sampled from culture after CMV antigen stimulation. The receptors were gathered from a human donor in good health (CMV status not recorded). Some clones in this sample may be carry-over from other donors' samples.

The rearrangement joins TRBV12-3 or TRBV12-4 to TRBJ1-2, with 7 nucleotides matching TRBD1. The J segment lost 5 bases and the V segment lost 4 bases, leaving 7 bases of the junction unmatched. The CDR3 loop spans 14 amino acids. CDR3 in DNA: TGTGCCAGCAGTTGGGAGGCCAGGGGGTATGGCTACACCTTC. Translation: CASSWEARGYGYTF.

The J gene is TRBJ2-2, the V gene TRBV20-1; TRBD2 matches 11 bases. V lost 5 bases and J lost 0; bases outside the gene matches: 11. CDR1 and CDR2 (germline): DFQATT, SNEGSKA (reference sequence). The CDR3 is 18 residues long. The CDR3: CSAVSTSGVLANTGELFF. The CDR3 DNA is TGCAGTGCTGTATCGACTAGCGGGGTACTCGCGAACACCGGGGAGCTGTTTTTT.

The CDR3 DNA reads as TGTGCCAGCTCGGTGGGAGGCGAGCAGTACTTC. Its protein product is CASSVGGEQYF. This rearrangement joins TRBV6-5 to TRBJ2-7; maybe TRBD2 (6 bases). The CDR3 has 11 amino acids. Germline V gene data show CDR1 as MNHEY and CDR2 as SVGAGI. Trimming removed 8 bases at V and 6 bases at J, with 11 bases between.

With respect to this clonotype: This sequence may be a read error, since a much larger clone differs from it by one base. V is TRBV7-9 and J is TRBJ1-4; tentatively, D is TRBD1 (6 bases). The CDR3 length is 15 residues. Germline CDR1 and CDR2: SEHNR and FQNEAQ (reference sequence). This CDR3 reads CASSPGTRANAKLFF. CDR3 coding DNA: TGTGCCAGCAGCCCAGGGACAAGGGCAAATGCAAAACTGTTTTTT.

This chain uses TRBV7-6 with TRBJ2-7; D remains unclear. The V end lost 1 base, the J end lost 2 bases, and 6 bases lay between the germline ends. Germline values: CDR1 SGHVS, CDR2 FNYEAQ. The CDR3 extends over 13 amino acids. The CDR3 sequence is CASSLDFTYEQYF. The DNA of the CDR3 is TGTGCCAGCAGCTTAGACTTCACCTACGAGCAGTACTTC.

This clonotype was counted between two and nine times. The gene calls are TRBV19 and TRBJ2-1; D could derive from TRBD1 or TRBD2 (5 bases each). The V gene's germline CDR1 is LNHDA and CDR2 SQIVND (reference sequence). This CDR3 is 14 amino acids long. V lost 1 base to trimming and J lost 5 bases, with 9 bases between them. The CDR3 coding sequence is TGTGCCAGTAGTATAGGCTGGGGACACAATGAGCAGTTCTTC. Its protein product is CASSIGWGHNEQFF.

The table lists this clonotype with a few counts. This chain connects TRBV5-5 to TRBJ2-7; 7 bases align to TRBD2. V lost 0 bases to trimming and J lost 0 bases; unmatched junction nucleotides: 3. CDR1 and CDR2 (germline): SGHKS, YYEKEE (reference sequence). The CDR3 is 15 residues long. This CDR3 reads CASSLAGRSSYEQYF. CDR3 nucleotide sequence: TGTGCCAGCAGCTTGGCCGGGAGGAGCTCCTACGAGCAGTACTTC.

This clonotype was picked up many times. This CDR3 is CASSPGKLMTGANVLTF. The CDR3 DNA follows: TGTGCCAGCAGCCCCGGAAAACTAATGACTGGGGCCAACGTCCTGACTTTC. The chain carries TRBV7-6 and TRBJ2-6; D is uncertain. The ends were cut back, 5 bases at V and 2 bases at J, with 16 bases in the middle. Germline lookup yields CDR1 SGHVS and CDR2 FNYEAQ. This CDR3 is built from 17 residues. The complete variable domain, with remaining parts taken from reference TRBV7-6 and TRBJ2-6, reads GAGVSQSPRYKVTKRGQDVALRCDPISGHVSLYWYRQALGQGPEFLTYFNYEAQQDKSGLPNDRFSAERPEGSISTLTIQRTEQRDSAMYRCASSPGKLMTGANVLTFGAGSRLTVL.

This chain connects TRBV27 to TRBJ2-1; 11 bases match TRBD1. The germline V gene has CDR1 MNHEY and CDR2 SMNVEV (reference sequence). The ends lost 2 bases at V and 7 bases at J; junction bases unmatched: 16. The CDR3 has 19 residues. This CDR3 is CASSLASFNRDRGENEQFF. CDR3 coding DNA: TGTGCCAGCAGTTTAGCGTCCTTTAACCGGGACAGGGGGGAGAATGAGCAGTTCTTC.

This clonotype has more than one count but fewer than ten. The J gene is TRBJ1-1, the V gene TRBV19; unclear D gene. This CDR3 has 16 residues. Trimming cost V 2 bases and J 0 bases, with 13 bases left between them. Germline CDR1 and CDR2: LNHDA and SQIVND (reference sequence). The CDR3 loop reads CASSISPEEMNTEAFF. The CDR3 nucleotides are TGTGCCAGTAGTATATCGCCGGAAGAGATGAACACTGAAGCTTTCTTT.

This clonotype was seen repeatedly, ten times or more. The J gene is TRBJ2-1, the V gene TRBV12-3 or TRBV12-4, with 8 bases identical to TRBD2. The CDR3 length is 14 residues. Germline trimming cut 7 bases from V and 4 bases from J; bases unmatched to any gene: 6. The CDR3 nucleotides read TGTGCCAGCACCCCGCGGGGGGATTACAATGAGCAGTTCTTC. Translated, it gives CASTPRGDYNEQFF.

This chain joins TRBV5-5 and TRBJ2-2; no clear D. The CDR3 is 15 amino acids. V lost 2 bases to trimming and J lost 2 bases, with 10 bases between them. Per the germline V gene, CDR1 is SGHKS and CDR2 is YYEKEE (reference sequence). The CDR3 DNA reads TGTGCCAGCAGCTTAAGCCCCTTAAACACCGGGGAGCTGTTTTTT. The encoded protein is CASSLSPLNTGELFF. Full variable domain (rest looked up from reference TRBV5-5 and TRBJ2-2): DAGVTQSPTHLIKTRGQQVTLRCSPISGHKSVSWYQQVLGQGPQFIFQYYEKEERGRGNFPDRFSARQFPNYSSELNVNALLLGDSALYLCASSLSPLNTGELFFGEGSRLTVL.

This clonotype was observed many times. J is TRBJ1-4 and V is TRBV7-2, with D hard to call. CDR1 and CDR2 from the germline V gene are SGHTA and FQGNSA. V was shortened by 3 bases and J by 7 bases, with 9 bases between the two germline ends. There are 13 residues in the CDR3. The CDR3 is CASSLSTGEKLFF. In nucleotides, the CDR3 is TGTGCCAGCAGCTTGAGTACGGGTGAAAAACTGTTTTTT.